The 5 T cell receptor beta chains presented below share a single source sample, sequenced in a study of long-term antiretroviral therapy in people with HIV. Version v3.0 of the immunoSEQ assay ran at survey level. Sequencing was performed with immunoSEQ multiplex PCR; in TCRdb, only in-frame clones are kept and a portion is missing. Of approximately 17,000 clones listed, around 73% were seen once; the top ten hold roughly 13%. The sample consisted of unsorted PBMCs, taken 3.2 to 3.4 years after starting antiretroviral therapy. These receptors were taken from a woman aged 35 to 49 with HIV.

This clone was observed a handful of times. This chain joins TRBV6-1 and TRBJ1-5; D gene ambiguous. CDR1 is MNHNS, CDR2 SASEGT, per germline. V shed 2 bases and J shed 0 bases, with 5 bases lying between them. CDR3 length: 14 amino acids. CDR3 residues: CASSEQYSNQPQHF. The CDR3 DNA is TGTGCCAGCAGTGAACAGTATAGCAATCAGCCCCAGCATTTT.

The rearrangement uses TRBV30 and TRBJ2-3; 13 nucleotides match TRBD2. With V trimmed by 8 bases and J by 6 bases, 5 bases remained unmatched. This CDR3 contains 13 residues. CDR1 and CDR2 (germline): GTSNPN, SVGIG (reference sequence). CDR3 amino acids: CARGTSGADTQYF. In DNA form, the CDR3 reads TGTGCCCGAGGGACTAGCGGGGCGGATACGCAGTATTTT.

This clone was seen only a few times. The J gene is TRBJ2-2, the V gene TRBV5-6, with TRBD1 identical over 9 bases. The CDR3 spans 15 residues. The germline V gene encodes CDR1 SGHDT and CDR2 YYEEEE. Losses at the gene ends were 6 bases for V and 3 bases for J; bases not matched to a gene: 6. The CDR3 protein is CASTLWDRDTGELFF. As DNA, the CDR3 is TGTGCCAGCACCCTATGGGACAGGGACACCGGGGAGCTGTTTTTT.

This chain connects TRBV30 to TRBJ1-3; a possible D gene is TRBD1 (5 bases). Germline V gene lookup returns CDR1 GTSNPN and CDR2 SVGIG (reference sequence). Trimming cost V 5 bases and J 0 bases, with 8 bases left between them. The CDR3 has 13 residues. CDR3 in DNA: TGTGCCTGGGATGGGGGCTCTGGAAACACCATATATTTT. This translates into CAWDGGSGNTIYF.

This sequence joins TRBV27 and TRBJ1-2; D remains ambiguous. The CDR3 covers 11 residues. Germline values: CDR1 MNHEY, CDR2 SMNVEV (reference sequence). The V gene lost 8 bases and the J gene lost 7 bases, with 11 bases spanning the gap. CDR3 loop: CASSRGGGYTF. Written as DNA, the CDR3 is TGTGCCAGCTCGAGAGGAGGTGGCTACACCTTC.